This note documents a single T cell receptor beta chain sequence. The sample comes from a study of blood T cell repertoires in COVID-19. Looked up from germline, CDR1 is SGHNT and CDR2 is YYREEE (reference sequence). J gave up 4 bases and V 1 base, and 9 bases lay outside the gene matches. The CDR3 extends over 16 amino acids. Assay used: immunoSEQ multiplex PCR; TCRdb lists only in-frame clones, some missing. The table has 150,000 to 200,000 clones, 60% to 80% seen once; the top ten hold 17%. The study assigned cohorts using participant-reported clinical history. Recovered Cohort 3 donors showed two negative PCRs, clearance, or symptom resolution.

This TCR was recovered from a woman aged 50 to 60 who had recovered from COVID-19. V is TRBV5-4 and J is TRBJ2-3; 7 bases agree with TRBD1. The source material was PBMCs or T cells enriched from blood (not recorded which). The CDR3 coding sequence is TGTGCCAGCAGCTTGTACCTGGCAGGGGGAGCAGATACGCAGTATTTT. Translating it yields CASSLYLAGGADTQYF.